The clone carrying this T cell receptor beta chain showed up just a few times. No antigen is known for it. The data derive from a study of beta chain features in type 1 diabetes. Study findings and constraints: The naive, central memory and Treg TCRB repertoires of patients appeared to be more similar to one another than those of healthy donors. Type 1 diabetes patients showed a moderate but significant shortening of TCRB CDR3s in all four CD4+ subsets. A cDNA-based sequencing approach could over-represent cells with high TCR expression.

As every portion of the isolated RNA was reverse transcribed, the sequencing read expressed TCRB transcripts. Some clones are missing from TCRdb's copy, which holds only in-frame ones; the method was immunoSEQ multiplex PCR. This table has around 180,000 clones, less than 15% appearing once. Post-sort purity exceeded 98% for all sorted populations. Trimming took 1 base from V and 6 from J; bases not matched to a gene: 3. The germline V gene encodes CDR1 LGHNA and CDR2 YNFKEQ. The CDR3 length is 16 residues. Material: central memory CD4+ T cells from blood. The receptor was derived from a woman between 18 and 29 years old in good health. The chain employs TRBV4-2 and TRBJ2-1; 13 bases match TRBD2. The CDR3 bases are TGTGCCAGCAGCCAAGCTGGGACTAGCGGGGTCAATGAGCAGTTCTTC. Its translation is CASSQAGTSGVNEQFF.